These 25 T cell receptor beta chains were all obtained from the same sample, sequenced in a study of T cell repertoires in ileal Crohn's disease. TCRdb keeps only in-frame clones here, not all; method: immunoSEQ multiplex PCR. The sample holds about 400 clones, approximately 90% seen once. Before sorting, lamina propria lymphocytes were separated from surgical specimens by density gradient. Sequencing was carried out using CD8+ T cells sorted from the ileum. These TCRs come from an adult with Crohn's disease.

The rearrangement joins TRBV19 to TRBJ2-7, with TRBD2 matching 10 bases. This CDR3 has 15 amino acids. Trimming took 6 bases from V and 0 from J; bases not matched to a gene: 5. Germline V lookup: CDR1 LNHDA, CDR2 SQIVND (reference sequence). CDR3 coding DNA: TGTGCCAGTAGCCCTAGCGGGGGCGGCTCCTACGAGCAGTACTTC. Amino acids: CASSPSGGGSYEQYF.

The chain carries TRBV7-2 and TRBJ2-3; weak D call: TRBD2 (6 bases). The length of the CDR3 is 16 residues. The V gene's germline CDR1 is SGHTA and CDR2 FQGNSA. Trimming removed 2 bases at V and 0 bases at J, with 12 bases between. As DNA, the CDR3 is TGTGCCAGCAGCTTACTAGCGACCACTAGCACAGATACGCAGTATTTT. Its protein is CASSLLATTSTDTQYF.

V gene TRBV28 combines with J gene TRBJ1-1; no definite D call. This CDR3 region has 12 residues. The V gene lost 6 bases and the J gene lost 5 bases, with 10 bases spanning the gap. Germline V gene sequence: CDR1 MDHEN, CDR2 SYDVKM. CDR3 coding DNA: TGTGCCAGCAGCGATACGGGGACTGAAGCTTTCTTT. Its translation is CASSDTGTEAFF.

The chain combines TRBV9 with TRBJ2-3; 9 bases are shared with TRBD2. Germline V CDR1 and CDR2: SGDLS, YYNGEE. V was clipped by 3 bases and J by 5 bases; unmatched bases: 10. The CDR3 has 16 amino acids. The DNA of the CDR3 is TGTGCCAGCAGCGATTATGGCGGGGGGGCAGGAGATACGCAGTATTTT. Residues: CASSDYGGGAGDTQYF.

This chain uses TRBV21-1 with TRBJ2-1; the DNA was not used to check the table's D call, TRBD1. TRBV21-1 is given as a pseudogene. The CDR3 sequence is 18 residues long. The CDR3 is CASSRGDRGNWSYNEQFF. The CDR3 DNA reads TGTGCCAGCAGCAGGGGGGACAGGGGTAATTGGTCCTACAATGAGCAGTTCTTC.

The chain joins TRBV6-5 to TRBJ2-3, with D perhaps TRBD1 (6 bases). The length of the CDR3 is 15 residues. CDR1 is MNHEY and CDR2 is SVGAGI in the germline V gene. V was cut by 6 bases and J by 0 bases, with 13 bases left in between. CDR3 DNA: TGTGCCAGCAGCCTCTACAGGGCTAGCACAGATACGCAGTATTTT. Its protein is CASSLYRASTDTQYF.

V gene TRBV7-8 combines with J gene TRBJ2-7; D gene uncertain. This CDR3 has 15 amino acids. Looked up from germline, CDR1 is SGHVS and CDR2 is FQNEAQ. Trimming removed 4 bases from V and 1 base from J, with 14 bases in between. DNA of the CDR3: TGTGCCAGCAGCTCGTTAGCCGAACCTTCCTACGAGCAGTACTTC. Its protein is CASSSLAEPSYEQYF.

On this clone itself: Other DNA sequences of this sample code for an identical CDR3. The chain recombines TRBV6-6 with TRBJ2-7; D is perhaps TRBD2 (5 bases). Germline V gene sequence: CDR1 MNHNY, CDR2 SVGAGI (reference sequence). Trimming shortened V by 0 bases and J by 1 base, and 13 bases separated the two germline ends. This CDR3 is built from 16 residues. CDR3: CASSYSRDTISYEQYF. CDR3 nucleotides: TGTGCCAGCAGTTACTCACGGGATACTATTTCCTACGAGCAGTACTTC.

This rearrangement joins TRBV5-5 to TRBJ1-2, with D possibly being TRBD1 (5 bases). The CDR3 is 14 residues long. V lost 6 bases to trimming and J lost 0 bases, with 12 bases between them. CDR1 SGHKS and CDR2 YYEKEE come from the germline V gene (reference sequence). CDR3 protein: CASMEGPTNYGYTF. In nucleotides, the CDR3 is TGTGCCAGCATGGAGGGGCCAACTAACTATGGCTACACCTTC.

This clone was found once. The V and J genes are TRBV13 and TRBJ1-2, with TRBD1 identical over 12 bases. This CDR3 is built from 17 residues. The germline V gene encodes CDR1 PRHDT and CDR2 FYEKMQ (reference sequence). V lost 6 bases to trimming and J lost 6 bases; unmatched junction nucleotides: 14. The CDR3: CASRGTRDRGRINGYTF. The CDR3 DNA sequence: TGTGCCAGCAGAGGCACCCGGGACAGGGGGCGCATCAATGGCTACACCTTC. Variable domain in full (rest from reference TRBV13 and TRBJ1-2): AAGVIQSPRHLIKEKRETATLKCYPIPRHDTVYWYQQGPGQDPQFLISFYEKMQSDKGSIPDRFSAQQFSDYHSELNMSSLELGDSALYFCASRGTRDRGRINGYTFGSGTRLTVV.

The chain employs TRBV28 and TRBJ2-6; D is unresolved. This CDR3 contains 14 residues. Germline V gene sequence: CDR1 MDHEN, CDR2 SYDVKM. Trimming took off 5 bases at V and 0 bases at J, with 5 bases between the two ends. CDR3 region: CASSPGSGANVLTF. CDR3 DNA: TGTGCCAGCAGTCCGGGCTCTGGGGCCAACGTCCTGACTTTC.

The rearrangement uses TRBV7-9 and TRBJ2-5; TRBD1 is a possible D gene (6 bases). The germline V gene encodes CDR1 SEHNR and CDR2 FQNEAQ (reference sequence). CDR3 length: 16 amino acids. V lost 5 bases to trimming and J lost 0 bases, with 16 bases between them. Written as DNA, the CDR3 is TGTGCCAGCAGCAAGAACCGGGACAAGTACCAAGAGACCCAGTACTTC. Residues: CASSKNRDKYQETQYF.

The chain couples TRBV28 to TRBJ1-1; TRBD1 is a possible D gene (6 bases). Germline V gene sequence: CDR1 MDHEN, CDR2 SYDVKM. Trimming pared 3 bases from V and 2 bases from J, leaving 13 bases between. The CDR3 has 15 residues. The CDR3 DNA sequence: TGTGCCAGCAGTTTGACTTCGGGGGGCAACACTGAAGCTTTCTTT. The encoded protein is CASSLTSGGNTEAFF.

V usage is TRBV28 and J usage is TRBJ2-1; weak D call: TRBD2 (6 bases). This CDR3 is 13 amino acids long. Trimming left V 8 bases short and J 4 bases short, with 12 bases between. Germline CDR1 MDHEN, CDR2 SYDVKM. CDR3 protein: CASGGLSYNEQFF. The CDR3 nucleotides are TGTGCCAGCGGAGGACTATCTTACAATGAGCAGTTCTTC.

The chain recombines TRBV5-5 with TRBJ2-5; 10 nucleotides agree with TRBD2. Germline V CDR1 and CDR2: SGHKS, YYEKEE (reference sequence). This CDR3 has 16 residues. V lost 1 base, J lost 5 bases, and 8 bases stayed unmatched. The CDR3 DNA sequence: TGTGCCAGCAGCTTGCGAGGACTAGCGGTAGGCGAGACCCAGTACTTC. It yields the protein CASSLRGLAVGETQYF.

The rearrangement links TRBV11-3 to TRBJ1-1; TRBD1 aligns across 11 bases. The germline gives CDR1 SGHNT, CDR2 YENEEA. This CDR3 spans 16 amino acids. The junction had 8 bases not matched to a gene; V was cut back by 5 bases and J by 3 bases. The DNA for the CDR3 is TGTGCCAGCAGCGCCGGACAGGGGGCGGAGGACACTGAAGCTTTCTTT. This gives the protein CASSAGQGAEDTEAFF.

J is TRBJ2-1 and V is TRBV27; 12 nucleotides line up with TRBD2. This CDR3 has 16 amino acids. The germline gives CDR1 MNHEY, CDR2 SMNVEV (reference sequence). V lost 8 bases to trimming and J lost 2 bases; unmatched junction nucleotides: 7. Here the CDR3 reads CASYGRLAGAYNEQFF. CDR3 bases: TGTGCCAGCTATGGTCGACTAGCGGGGGCCTACAATGAGCAGTTCTTC.

V gene TRBV9 combines with J gene TRBJ2-5; unclear D gene. The CDR3 extends over 15 amino acids. CDR1 and CDR2 (germline): SGDLS, YYNGEE. V dropped 0 bases and J dropped 5 bases, with 14 bases sitting between them. The CDR3: CASSVVGEFGETQYF. The CDR3 nucleotides read TGTGCCAGCAGCGTAGTAGGAGAGTTTGGGGAGACCCAGTACTTC. Drawing the rest from reference TRBV9 and TRBJ2-5, the complete variable domain is DSGVTQTPKHLITATGQRVTLRCSPRSGDLSVYWYQQSLDQGLQFLIQYYNGEERAKGNILERFSAQQFPDLHSELNLSSLELGDSALYFCASSVVGEFGETQYFGPGTRLLVL.

V gene TRBV4-2 combines with J gene TRBJ2-5; 9 bases are shared with TRBD2. From germline, CDR1 is LGHNA and CDR2 YNFKEQ. This CDR3 contains 17 residues. V was pared by 0 bases and J by 14 bases, with 19 bases of the junction left unmatched. The CDR3 region has the DNA TGTGCCAGCAGCCAAGACGGAGATCTAGCGGGGCCCCTCCGCGGTTACTTC. It is translated as CASSQDGDLAGPLRGYF.

V and J are TRBV7-2 and TRBJ1-2; 8 bases agree with TRBD1. Per germline, CDR1 SGHTA and CDR2 FQGNSA. This CDR3 is 13 amino acids long. V shed 5 bases, J shed 7 bases, and the junction held 6 bases outside the gene matches. CDR3 loop: CASSPDRGGGYTF. The DNA of the CDR3 is TGTGCCAGCAGCCCAGACAGGGGAGGTGGCTACACCTTC.

The V gene is TRBV5-4, the J gene TRBJ2-2; 7 nucleotides match TRBD1. This CDR3 has 13 residues. The germline gives CDR1 SGHNT, CDR2 YYREEE (reference sequence). After removal of 4 bases from V and 4 bases from J, the junction contained 1 base not matched to a gene. CDR3 DNA: TGTGCCAGCAGCGGGACAGCCACCGGGGAGCTGTTTTTT. It codes for CASSGTATGELFF.

V is TRBV7-9 and J is TRBJ2-1; TRBD2 matches 9 bases. Germline CDR1 reads SEHNR; CDR2 reads FQNEAQ (reference sequence). J was trimmed by 10 bases and V by 6 bases; bases with no gene match: 16. The CDR3 has 16 amino acids. This CDR3 reads CASSSTTSAAGGEQFF. The CDR3 coding sequence is TGTGCCAGCAGTTCCACGACTAGCGCCGCGGGAGGGGAGCAGTTCTTC.

J is TRBJ2-7 and V is TRBV6-5, with 11 bases aligning to TRBD2. The ends lost 2 bases at V and 1 base at J; junction bases unmatched: 1. Per the germline V gene, CDR1 is MNHEY and CDR2 is SVGAGI. There are 15 residues in the CDR3. In DNA, the CDR3 is TGTGCCAGCAGTTACGGGACTAGCGGATCCTACGAGCAGTACTTC. Its protein product is CASSYGTSGSYEQYF.

This chain uses TRBV5-1 with TRBJ2-7; 10 positions agree with TRBD2. The CDR3 contains 13 residues. Germline CDR1 SGHRS, CDR2 YFSETQ. V gave up 4 bases and J gave up 4 bases; unmatched junction bases: 2. The DNA of the CDR3 is TGCGCCAGCAGCGGGACTAGCGCGTACGAGCAGTACTTC. It codes for CASSGTSAYEQYF.

The chain carries TRBV5-1 and TRBJ2-1; D unclear. V dropped 1 base and J dropped 4 bases, with 9 bases sitting between them. This CDR3 spans 14 amino acids. The germline V gene has CDR1 SGHRS and CDR2 YFSETQ. CDR3 DNA: TGCGCCAGCAGCTTGTTTTCAGGATACAATGAGCAGTTCTTC. Amino acid sequence: CASSLFSGYNEQFF.